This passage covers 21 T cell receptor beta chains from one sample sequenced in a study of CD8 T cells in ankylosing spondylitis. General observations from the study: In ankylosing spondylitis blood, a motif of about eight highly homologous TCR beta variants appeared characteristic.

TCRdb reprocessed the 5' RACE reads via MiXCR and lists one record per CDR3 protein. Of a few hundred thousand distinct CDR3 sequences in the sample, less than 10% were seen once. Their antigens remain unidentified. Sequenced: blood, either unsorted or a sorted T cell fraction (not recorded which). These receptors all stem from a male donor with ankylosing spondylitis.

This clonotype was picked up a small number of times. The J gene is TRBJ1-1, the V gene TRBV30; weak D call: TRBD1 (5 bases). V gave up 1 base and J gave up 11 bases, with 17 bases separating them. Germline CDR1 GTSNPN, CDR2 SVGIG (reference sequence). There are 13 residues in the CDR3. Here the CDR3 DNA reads TGTGCCTGGAGTGGCAGGGCCGTGTTAAAGGCTTTCTTT. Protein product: CAWSGRAVLKAFF.

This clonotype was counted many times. As DNA, the CDR3 is TGTGCCAGCAGTTACCCGGACAGTTTTTATGGCTACACCTTC. Protein: CASSYPDSFYGYTF. The genes are TRBV6-5 and TRBJ1-2; maybe TRBD1 (6 bases). With 2 bases removed from V and 5 bases from J, the gap between germline ends came to 12 bases. The CDR3 spans 14 residues. The germline V gene has CDR1 MNHEY and CDR2 SVGAGI.

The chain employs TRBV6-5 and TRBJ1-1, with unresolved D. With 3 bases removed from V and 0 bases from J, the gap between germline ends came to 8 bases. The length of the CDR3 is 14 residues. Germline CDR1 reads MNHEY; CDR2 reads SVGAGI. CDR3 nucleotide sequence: TGTGCCAGCAGTTATCGGGAGATGAACACTGAAGCTTTCTTT. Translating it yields CASSYREMNTEAFF.

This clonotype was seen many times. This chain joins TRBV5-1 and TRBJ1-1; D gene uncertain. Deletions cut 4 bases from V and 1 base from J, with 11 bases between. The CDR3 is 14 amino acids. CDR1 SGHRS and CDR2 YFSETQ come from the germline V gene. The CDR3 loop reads CASSPQTGNTEAFF. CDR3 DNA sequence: TGCGCCAGCAGCCCCCAGACGGGGAACACTGAAGCTTTCTTT.

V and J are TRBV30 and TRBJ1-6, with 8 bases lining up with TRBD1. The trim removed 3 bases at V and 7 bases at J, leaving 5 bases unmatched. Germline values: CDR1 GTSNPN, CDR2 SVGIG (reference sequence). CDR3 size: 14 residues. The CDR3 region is CAWRGAGGNSPLHF. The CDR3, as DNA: TGTGCCTGGAGAGGGGCAGGGGGCAATTCACCCCTCCACTTT.

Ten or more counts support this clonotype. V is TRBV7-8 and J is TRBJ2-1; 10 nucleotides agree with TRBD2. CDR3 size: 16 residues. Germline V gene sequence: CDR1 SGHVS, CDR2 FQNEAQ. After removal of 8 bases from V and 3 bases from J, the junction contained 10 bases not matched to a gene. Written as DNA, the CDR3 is TGTGCCAGCCGCCAGACCGGGACTAGCGTCTACAATGAGCAGTTCTTC. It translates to CASRQTGTSVYNEQFF.

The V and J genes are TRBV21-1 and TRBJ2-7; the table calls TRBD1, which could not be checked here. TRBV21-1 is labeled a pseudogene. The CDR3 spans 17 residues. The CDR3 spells CASSLEGTGRTFYEQYF. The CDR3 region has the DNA TGTGCCAGCAGCCTTGAGGGGACAGGGAGAACCTTCTACGAGCAGTACTTC.

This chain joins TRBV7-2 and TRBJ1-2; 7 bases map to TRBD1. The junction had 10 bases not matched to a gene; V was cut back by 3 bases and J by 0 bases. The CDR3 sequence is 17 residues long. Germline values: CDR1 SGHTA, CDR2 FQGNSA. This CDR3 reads CASSFRTRQGSNYGYTF. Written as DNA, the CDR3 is TGTGCCAGCAGCTTCCGCACTCGACAGGGATCTAACTATGGCTACACCTTC.

CDR3 nucleotides: TGCGCCAGCAGACAAGGGACTAGCGGAACCTCCTACGAGCAGTACTTC. It encodes CASRQGTSGTSYEQYF. This chain uses TRBV5-1 with TRBJ2-7, with 11 bases lining up with TRBD2. From germline, CDR1 is SGHRS and CDR2 YFSETQ. V trimming: 5 bases; J trimming: 0 bases; junction bases outside the gene matches: 7. CDR3 length: 16 amino acids.

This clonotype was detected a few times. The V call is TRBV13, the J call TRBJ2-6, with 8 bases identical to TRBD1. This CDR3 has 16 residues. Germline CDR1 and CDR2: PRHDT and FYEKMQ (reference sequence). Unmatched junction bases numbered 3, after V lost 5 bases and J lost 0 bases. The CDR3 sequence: CASSTTGGSGANVLTF. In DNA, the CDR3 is TGTGCCAGCAGCACAACAGGGGGCTCTGGGGCCAACGTCCTGACTTTC.

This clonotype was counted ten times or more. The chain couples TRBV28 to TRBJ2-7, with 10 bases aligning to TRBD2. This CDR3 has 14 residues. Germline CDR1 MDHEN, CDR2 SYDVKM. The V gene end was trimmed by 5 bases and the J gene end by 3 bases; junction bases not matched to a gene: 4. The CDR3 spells CASSPSGRSYEQYF. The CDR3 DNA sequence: TGTGCCAGCAGTCCTAGCGGGAGAAGCTACGAGCAGTACTTC.

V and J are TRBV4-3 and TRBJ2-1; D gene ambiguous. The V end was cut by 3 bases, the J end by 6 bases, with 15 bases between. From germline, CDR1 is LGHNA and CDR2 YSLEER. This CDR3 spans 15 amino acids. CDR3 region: CASSQEGPAPNEQFF. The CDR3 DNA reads TGCGCCAGCAGCCAGGAAGGACCAGCCCCCAATGAGCAGTTCTTC.

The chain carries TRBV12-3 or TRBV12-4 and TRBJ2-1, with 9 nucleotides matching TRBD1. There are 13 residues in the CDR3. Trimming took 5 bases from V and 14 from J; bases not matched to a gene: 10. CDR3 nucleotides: TGTGCCAGCAGTCCTCGGGACAGGGATATTAAGTTCTTC. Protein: CASSPRDRDIKFF.

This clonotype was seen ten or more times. CDR3 amino acids: CASSLSDGDSQPQHF. As DNA, the CDR3 is TGTGCCAGCAGTTTAAGTGATGGGGATAGTCAGCCCCAGCATTTT. The chain recombines TRBV28 with TRBJ1-5, with unresolved D. The CDR3 consists of 15 residues. V lost 2 bases, J lost 6 bases, and 14 bases lay in between. CDR1 MDHEN and CDR2 SYDVKM come from the germline V gene.

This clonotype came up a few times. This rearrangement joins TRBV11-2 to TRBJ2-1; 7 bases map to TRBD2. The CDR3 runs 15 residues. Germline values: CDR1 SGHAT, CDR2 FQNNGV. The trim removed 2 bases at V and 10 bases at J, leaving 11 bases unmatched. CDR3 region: CASSLWTRGVGEQFF. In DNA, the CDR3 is TGTGCCAGCAGCTTATGGACTAGAGGGGTCGGAGAGCAGTTCTTC.

CDR3 sequence: CASSQVGLDGYNEQFF. The CDR3 DNA sequence: TGCGCCAGCAGCCAAGTAGGGCTAGACGGTTACAATGAGCAGTTCTTC. The chain combines TRBV4-1 with TRBJ2-1; D remains ambiguous. CDR1 is MGHRA, CDR2 YSYEKL, per germline. V was cut by 1 base and J by 4 bases, with 14 bases left in between. The length of the CDR3 is 16 residues.

CDR3 nucleotides: TGCGCCAGCAGCTTGGCCACAGGGCCTCGTCTAGCGGGAGAGCGAGATACGCAGTATTTT. It yields the protein CASSLATGPRLAGERDTQYF. The gene calls are TRBV5-1 and TRBJ2-3; TRBD2 matches at 10 bases. The V gene end was trimmed by 0 bases and the J gene end by 5 bases; junction bases not matched to a gene: 18. The germline gives CDR1 SGHRS, CDR2 YFSETQ. The CDR3 is 20 residues long.

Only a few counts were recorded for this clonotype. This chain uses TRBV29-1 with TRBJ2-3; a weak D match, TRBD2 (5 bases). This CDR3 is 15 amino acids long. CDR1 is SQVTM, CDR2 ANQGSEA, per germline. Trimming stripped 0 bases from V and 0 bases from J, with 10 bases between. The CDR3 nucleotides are TGCAGCGTTGAAGATCGGCGGGTTAGCACAGATACGCAGTATTTT. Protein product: CSVEDRRVSTDTQYF.

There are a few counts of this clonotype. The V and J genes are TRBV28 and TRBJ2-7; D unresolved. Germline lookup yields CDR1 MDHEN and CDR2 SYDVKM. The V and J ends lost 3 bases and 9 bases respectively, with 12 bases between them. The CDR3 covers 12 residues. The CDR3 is CASSLAGGRQYF. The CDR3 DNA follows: TGTGCCAGCAGTTTGGCCGGTGGTAGGCAGTACTTC.

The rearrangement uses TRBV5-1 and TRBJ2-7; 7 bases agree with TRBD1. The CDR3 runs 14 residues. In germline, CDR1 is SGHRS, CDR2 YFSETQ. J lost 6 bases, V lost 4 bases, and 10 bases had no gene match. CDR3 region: CASSLYGTDVEQYF. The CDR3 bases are TGCGCCAGCAGCCTTTACGGGACAGACGTCGAGCAGTACTTC. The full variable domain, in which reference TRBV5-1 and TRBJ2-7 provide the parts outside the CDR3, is KAGVTQTPRYLIKTRGQQVTLSCSPISGHRSVSWYQQTPGQGLQFLFEYFSETQRNKGNFPGRFSGRQFSNSRSEMNVSTLELGDSALYLCASSLYGTDVEQYFGPGTRLTVT.

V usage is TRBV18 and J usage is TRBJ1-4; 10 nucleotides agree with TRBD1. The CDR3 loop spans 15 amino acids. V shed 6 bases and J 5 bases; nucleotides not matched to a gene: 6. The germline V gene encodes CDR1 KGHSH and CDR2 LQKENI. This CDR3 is CASSRLGQGNEKLFF. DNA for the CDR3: TGTGCCAGCTCCCGATTGGGACAGGGGAATGAAAAACTGTTTTTT.